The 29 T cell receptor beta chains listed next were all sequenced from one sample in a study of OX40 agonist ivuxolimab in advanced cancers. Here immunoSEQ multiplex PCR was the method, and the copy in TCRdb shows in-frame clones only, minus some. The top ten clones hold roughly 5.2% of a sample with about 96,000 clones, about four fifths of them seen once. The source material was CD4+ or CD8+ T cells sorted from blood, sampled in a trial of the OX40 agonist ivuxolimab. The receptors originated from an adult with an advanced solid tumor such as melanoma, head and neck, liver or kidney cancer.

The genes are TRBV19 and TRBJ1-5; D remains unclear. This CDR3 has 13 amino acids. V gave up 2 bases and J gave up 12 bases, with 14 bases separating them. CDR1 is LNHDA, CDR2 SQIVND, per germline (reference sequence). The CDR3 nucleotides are TGTGCCAGTAGTATAATTTGGGCCGGGGACCAGCATTTT. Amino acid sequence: CASSIIWAGDQHF. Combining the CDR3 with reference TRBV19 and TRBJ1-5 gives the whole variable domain DGGITQSPKYLFRKEGQNVTLSCEQNLNHDAMYWYRQDPGQGLRLIYYSQIVNDFQKGDIAEGYSVSREKKESFPLTVTSAQKNPTAFYLCASSIIWAGDQHFGDGTRLSIL.

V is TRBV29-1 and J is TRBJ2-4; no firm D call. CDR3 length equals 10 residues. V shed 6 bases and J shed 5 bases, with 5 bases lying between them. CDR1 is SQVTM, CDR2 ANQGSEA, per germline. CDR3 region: CSVHENIQYF. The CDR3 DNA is TGCAGCGTCCATGAAAACATTCAGTACTTC.

The DNA for the CDR3 is TGTGCCAGCAGCTTGGGGACTAGCGGCCAGGAGCAGTACTTC. Amino acids: CASSLGTSGQEQYF. The V call is TRBV5-5, the J call TRBJ2-7, with 10 nucleotides matching TRBD2. CDR3 size: 14 residues. CDR1 and CDR2 (germline): SGHKS, YYEKEE (reference sequence). The J segment lost 7 bases and the V segment lost 0 bases, leaving 4 bases of the junction unmatched.

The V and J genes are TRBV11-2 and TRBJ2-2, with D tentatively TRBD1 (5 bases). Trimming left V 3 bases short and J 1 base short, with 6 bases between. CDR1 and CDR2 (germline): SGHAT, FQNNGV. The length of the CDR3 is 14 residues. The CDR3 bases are TGTGCCAGCAGCTTTACAGGGAACACCGGGGAGCTGTTTTTT. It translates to CASSFTGNTGELFF.

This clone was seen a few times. CDR3 bases: TGTGCCAGCCGGGGGGGACTAGTCGCCCTCACCGGGGAGCTGTTTTTT. Amino acids: CASRGGLVALTGELFF. The V gene is TRBV19, the J gene TRBJ2-2; 8 bases are shared with TRBD2. Germline CDR1 and CDR2: LNHDA and SQIVND (reference sequence). This CDR3 region has 16 residues. The V and J ends lost 9 bases and 4 bases, in that order; junction bases with no gene match: 13.

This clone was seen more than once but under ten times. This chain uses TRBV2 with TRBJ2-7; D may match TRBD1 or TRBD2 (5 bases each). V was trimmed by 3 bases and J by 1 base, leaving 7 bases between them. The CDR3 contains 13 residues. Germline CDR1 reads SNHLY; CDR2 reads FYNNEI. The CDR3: CASSDGASYEQYF. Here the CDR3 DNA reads TGTGCCAGCAGTGACGGGGCTTCCTACGAGCAGTACTTC.

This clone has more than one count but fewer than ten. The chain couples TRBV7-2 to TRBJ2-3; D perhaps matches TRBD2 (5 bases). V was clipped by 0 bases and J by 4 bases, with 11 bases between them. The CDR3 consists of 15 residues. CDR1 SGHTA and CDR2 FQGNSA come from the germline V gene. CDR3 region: CASSLALRGADTQYF. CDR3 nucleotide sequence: TGTGCCAGCAGCTTAGCGCTTCGGGGAGCAGATACGCAGTATTTT.

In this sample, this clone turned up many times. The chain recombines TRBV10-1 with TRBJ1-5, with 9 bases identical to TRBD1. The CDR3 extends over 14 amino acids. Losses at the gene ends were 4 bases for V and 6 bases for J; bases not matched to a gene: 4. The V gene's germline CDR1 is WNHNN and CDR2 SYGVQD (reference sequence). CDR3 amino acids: CASSGGTGTQPQHF. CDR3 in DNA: TGCGCCAGCAGTGGGGGGACAGGGACTCAGCCCCAGCATTTT.

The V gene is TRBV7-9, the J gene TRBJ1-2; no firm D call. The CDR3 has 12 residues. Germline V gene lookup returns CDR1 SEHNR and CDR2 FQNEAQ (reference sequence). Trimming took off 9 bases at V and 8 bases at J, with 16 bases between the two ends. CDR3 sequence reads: CASSRTGEGYTF. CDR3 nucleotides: TGTGCCAGTAGTCGTACCGGTGAGGGCTACACCTTC.

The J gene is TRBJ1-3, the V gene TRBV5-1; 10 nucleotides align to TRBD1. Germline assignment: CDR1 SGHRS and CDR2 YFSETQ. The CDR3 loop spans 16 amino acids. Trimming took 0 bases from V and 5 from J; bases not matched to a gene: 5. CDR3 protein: CASSLVGTGDRNTIYF. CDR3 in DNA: TGCGCCAGCAGCTTGGTAGGGACAGGGGACCGAAACACCATATATTTT.

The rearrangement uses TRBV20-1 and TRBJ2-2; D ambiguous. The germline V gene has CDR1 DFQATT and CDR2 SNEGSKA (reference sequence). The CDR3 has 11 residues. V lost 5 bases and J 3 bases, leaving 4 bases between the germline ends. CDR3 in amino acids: CSAYYTGELFF. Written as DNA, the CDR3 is TGCAGTGCTTATTACACCGGGGAGCTGTTTTTT.

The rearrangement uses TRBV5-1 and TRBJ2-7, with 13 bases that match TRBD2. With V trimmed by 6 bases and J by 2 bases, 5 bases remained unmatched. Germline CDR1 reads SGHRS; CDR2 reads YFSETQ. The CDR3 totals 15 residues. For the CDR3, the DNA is TGCGCCAGCAACCCCGGGACTAGCGGGACCTACGAGCAGTACTTC. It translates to CASNPGTSGTYEQYF.

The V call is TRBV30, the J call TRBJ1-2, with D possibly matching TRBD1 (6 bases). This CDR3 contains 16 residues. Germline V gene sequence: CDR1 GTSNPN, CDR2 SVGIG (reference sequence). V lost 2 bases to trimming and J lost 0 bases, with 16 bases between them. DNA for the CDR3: TGTGCCTGGAGTCCCCCCAACAGGGTGGCTAACTATGGCTACACCTTC. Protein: CAWSPPNRVANYGYTF.

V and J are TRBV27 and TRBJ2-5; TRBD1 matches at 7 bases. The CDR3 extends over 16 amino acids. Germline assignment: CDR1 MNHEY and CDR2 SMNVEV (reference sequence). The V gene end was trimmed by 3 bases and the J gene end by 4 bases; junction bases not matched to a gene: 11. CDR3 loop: CASSFRYRGPGETQYF. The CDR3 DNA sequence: TGTGCCAGCAGTTTTCGTTACAGGGGACCAGGAGAGACCCAGTACTTC.

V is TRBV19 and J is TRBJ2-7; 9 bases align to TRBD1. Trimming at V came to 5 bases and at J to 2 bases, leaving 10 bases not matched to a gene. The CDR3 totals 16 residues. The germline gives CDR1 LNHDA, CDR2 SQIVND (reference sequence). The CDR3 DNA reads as TGTGCCAGTAGTCCCTCTGGGAACAGGGGGCCCTACGAGCAGTACTTC. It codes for CASSPSGNRGPYEQYF.

The CDR3 loop is CASSVTGTREQYF. The DNA of the CDR3 is TGTGCCAGCAGCGTGACAGGGACTAGAGAGCAGTACTTC. The chain carries TRBV9 and TRBJ2-7, with a weak D call TRBD2 (8 bases). This CDR3 has 13 amino acids. Germline V lookup: CDR1 SGDLS, CDR2 YYNGEE. Trimming removed 2 bases from V and 7 bases from J, with 13 bases in between. The full variable domain, with the rest looked up from reference TRBV9 and TRBJ2-7, is DSGVTQTPKHLITATGQRVTLRCSPRSGDLSVYWYQQSLDQGLQFLIQYYNGEERAKGNILERFSAQQFPDLHSELNLSSLELGDSALYFCASSVTGTREQYFGPGTRLTVT.

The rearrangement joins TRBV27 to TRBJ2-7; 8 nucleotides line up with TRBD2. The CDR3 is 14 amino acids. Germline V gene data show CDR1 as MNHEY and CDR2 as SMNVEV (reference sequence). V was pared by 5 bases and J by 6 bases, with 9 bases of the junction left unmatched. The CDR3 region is CASSPSGRPSEQYF. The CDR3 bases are TGTGCCAGCAGTCCGAGCGGGAGACCCTCCGAGCAGTACTTC.

Written as DNA, the CDR3 is TGTGCCAGCCCAGGGGCTTCTGGAAACACCATATATTTT. Translation gives CASPGASGNTIYF. The chain joins TRBV2 to TRBJ1-3; D is possibly TRBD1 (6 bases). Germline V gene sequence: CDR1 SNHLY, CDR2 FYNNEI. There are 13 residues in the CDR3. Trimming shortened V by 8 bases and J by 1 base, and 9 bases separated the two germline ends.

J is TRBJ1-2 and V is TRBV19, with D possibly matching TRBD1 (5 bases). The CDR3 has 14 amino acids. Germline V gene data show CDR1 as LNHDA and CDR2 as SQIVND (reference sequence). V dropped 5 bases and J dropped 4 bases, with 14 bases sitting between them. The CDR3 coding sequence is TGTGCCAGTAGTTCCCCCCCACAGGTCTATGGCTACACCTTC. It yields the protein CASSSPPQVYGYTF. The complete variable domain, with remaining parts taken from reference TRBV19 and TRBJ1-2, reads DGGITQSPKYLFRKEGQNVTLSCEQNLNHDAMYWYRQDPGQGLRLIYYSQIVNDFQKGDIAEGYSVSREKKESFPLTVTSAQKNPTAFYLCASSSPPQVYGYTFGSGTRLTVV.

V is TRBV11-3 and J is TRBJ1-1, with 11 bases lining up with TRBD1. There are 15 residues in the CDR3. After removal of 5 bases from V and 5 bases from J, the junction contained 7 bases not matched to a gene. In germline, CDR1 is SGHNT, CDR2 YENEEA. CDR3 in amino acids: CASSPDRGHGTEAFF. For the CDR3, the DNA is TGTGCCAGCAGCCCGGACAGGGGGCATGGGACTGAAGCTTTCTTT.

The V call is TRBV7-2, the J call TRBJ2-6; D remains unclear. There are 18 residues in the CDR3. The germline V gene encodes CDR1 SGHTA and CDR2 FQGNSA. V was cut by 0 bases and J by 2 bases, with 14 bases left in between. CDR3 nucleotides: TGTGCCAGCAGCTTAGCTGACTTGTCTGGGGCTGGGGCCAACGTCCTGACTTTC. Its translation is CASSLADLSGAGANVLTF.

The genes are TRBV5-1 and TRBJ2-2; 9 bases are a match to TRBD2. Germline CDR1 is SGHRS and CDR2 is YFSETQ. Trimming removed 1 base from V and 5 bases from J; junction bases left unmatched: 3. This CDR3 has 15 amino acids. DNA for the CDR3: TGCGCCAGCAGCTTGTTAGCGGGAGCGACCGGGGAGCTGTTTTTT. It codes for CASSLLAGATGELFF.

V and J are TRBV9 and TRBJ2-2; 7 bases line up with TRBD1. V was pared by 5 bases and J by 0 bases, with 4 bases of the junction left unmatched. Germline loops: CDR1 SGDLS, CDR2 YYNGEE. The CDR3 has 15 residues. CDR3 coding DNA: TGTGCCAGCAGAAAGGACAGGTCGAACACCGGGGAGCTGTTTTTT. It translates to CASRKDRSNTGELFF.

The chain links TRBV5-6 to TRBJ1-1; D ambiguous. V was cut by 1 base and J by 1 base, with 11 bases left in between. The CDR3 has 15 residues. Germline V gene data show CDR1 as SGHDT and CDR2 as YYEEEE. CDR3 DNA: TGTGCCAGCAGCTTGTTGGCAGGCGCGAACACTGAAGCTTTCTTT. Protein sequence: CASSLLAGANTEAFF.

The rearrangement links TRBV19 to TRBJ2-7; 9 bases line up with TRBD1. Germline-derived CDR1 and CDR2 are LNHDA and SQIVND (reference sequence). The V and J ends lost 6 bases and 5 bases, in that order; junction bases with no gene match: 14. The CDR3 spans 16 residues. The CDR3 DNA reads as TGTGCCAGTAGGAGAAACTCCGGGACAGGGAGGGACGAGCAGTACTTC. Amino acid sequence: CASRRNSGTGRDEQYF.

Written as DNA, the CDR3 is TGTGCTAGTGGTTTTGGAGACAGGGTAGGAGCTTTCTTT. Protein sequence: CASGFGDRVGAFF. The chain couples TRBV12-5 to TRBJ1-1; 7 bases fit TRBD1. The CDR3 runs to 13 residues. V trimming: 3 bases; J trimming: 10 bases; junction bases outside the gene matches: 8. CDR1 is LGHNT and CDR2 is FRNRAP in the germline V gene.

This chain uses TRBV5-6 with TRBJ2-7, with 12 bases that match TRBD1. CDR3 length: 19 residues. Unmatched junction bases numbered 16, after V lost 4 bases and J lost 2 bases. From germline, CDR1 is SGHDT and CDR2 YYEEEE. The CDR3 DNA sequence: TGTGCCAGCAGCGTCGGGACAGGGGGCGCCGGTCCCCGTCCCTACGAGCAGTACTTC. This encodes CASSVGTGGAGPRPYEQYF.

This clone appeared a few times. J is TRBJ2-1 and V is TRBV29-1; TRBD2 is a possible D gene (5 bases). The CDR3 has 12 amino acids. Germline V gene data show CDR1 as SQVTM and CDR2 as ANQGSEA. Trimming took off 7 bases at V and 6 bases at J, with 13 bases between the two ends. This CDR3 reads CSGGSTGNEQFF. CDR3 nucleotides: TGCAGCGGAGGGTCGACGGGCAATGAGCAGTTCTTC.

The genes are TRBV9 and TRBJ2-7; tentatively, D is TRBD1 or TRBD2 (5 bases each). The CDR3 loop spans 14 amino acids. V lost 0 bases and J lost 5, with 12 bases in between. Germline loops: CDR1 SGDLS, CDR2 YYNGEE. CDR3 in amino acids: CASSVDGGSNEQYF. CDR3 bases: TGTGCCAGCAGCGTAGATGGGGGATCAAACGAGCAGTACTTC.